What follows is one T cell receptor beta chain and its context. The sample originates from a study of shared clonotypes between healthy human individuals. Terminally differentiated effector memory CD45RA+ cells were left out of the naive CD8 fraction, which was CD45RO-negative and positively selected for CCR7. Recent vaccinations or acute infections were absent in the healthy HIV-negative adult donors. Sequencing was performed with immunoSEQ multiplex PCR; in TCRdb, only in-frame clones are kept and a portion is missing. The data show about 2.1 million clones, approximately 92% seen once. The ends were cut back, 5 bases at V and 7 bases at J, with 8 bases in the middle. The germline V gene has CDR1 MDHEN and CDR2 SYDVKM. The CDR3 covers 12 residues.

The sequenced sample consisted of naive CD8+ T cells from PBMCs. The rearrangement joins TRBV28 to TRBJ1-4, with unresolved D. The clonotype originates from a man younger than 30 in good health. Some clones in this sample may be carry-over from other donors' samples. The DNA for the CDR3 is TGTGCCAGCAGTCTCCGGTTTGAAAAACTGTTTTTT. Protein product: CASSLRFEKLFF. The full variable domain, rest sourced from reference TRBV28 and TRBJ1-4, is DVKVTQSSRYLVKRTGEKVFLECVQDMDHENMFWYRQDPGLGLRLIYFSYDVKMKEKGDIPEGYSVSREKKERFSLILESASTNQTSMYLCASSLRFEKLFFGSGTQLSVL.